Listed below are T cell receptor beta chains from one sample, sequenced in a study of HIV-infected patients and healthy controls. TCRdb called the 5' RACE reads again in MiXCR, with one record for every CDR3 protein. The sample records about 64,000 distinct CDR3 sequences, less than 20% being singletons. Sequencing used CD4+ T cells from blood. These receptors were collected from a human donor in good health. CDR3s include the opening cysteine and the closing phenylalanine or tryptophan. The D gene is left open where the match is weak. Clone size is shown for a subset of rows, as once, few, many or a class of expanded clone.

TRBJ1-1 | many | TRBV7-2 | NA | TGTGCCAGCAGCTTAGAGCTGAACACTGAAGCTTTCTTT | CASSLELNTEAFF
TRBJ2-7 | NA | TRBV20-1 | TRBD1 | TGCAGTGCGATCCCGGGACAGGGATATTACGAGCAGTACTTC | CSAIPGQGYYEQYF
TRBJ2-7 | many | TRBV3-1 | TRBD2 | TGTGCCAGCAGCCAAACTAGCGGGACTAGTTACGAGCAGTACTTC | CASSQTSGTSYEQYF
TRBJ1-1 | many | TRBV4-1 | NA | TGCGCCAGCAGCCTAGGAAGTGGCACTGAAGCTTTCTTT | CASSLGSGTEAFF
TRBJ2-3 | NA | TRBV9 | NA | TGTGCCAGCAGCGAGCCCTCCGGCACAGATACGCAGTATTTT | CASSEPSGTDTQYF
TRBJ2-2 | NA | TRBV2 | NA | TGTGCCAGCAGGGACAGATCGAACACCGGGGAGCTGTTTTTT | CASRDRSNTGELFF
TRBJ2-3 | NA | TRBV12-3/TRBV12-4 | NA | TGTGCCAGCAGTTTATTGCGGGGAGATACGCAGTATTTT | CASSLLRGDTQYF
TRBJ1-6 | few | TRBV6-1 | NA | TGTGCCAGCAGTGAAGTCTGGCAAGAAAATTCACCCCTCCACTTT | CASSEVWQENSPLHF
TRBJ1-6 | NA | TRBV7-2 | NA | TGTGCCAGCAGCTTTACTGGGGCTCGGGGCTCGAACAGGGTCCCCTCCTATAATTCACCCCTCCACTTT | CASSFTGARGSNRVPSYNSPLHF
TRBJ2-3 | NA | TRBV15 | NA | TGTGCCACCAGCAGAGCCGGGGGATTCCCAGATACGCAGTATTTT | CATSRAGGFPDTQYF
TRBJ2-7 | NA | TRBV3-1 | TRBD2 | TGTGCCAGCAGCCAAGGCTTCAGTCTAGCGGGAGTGTCGGGTGAGCAGTACTTC | CASSQGFSLAGVSGEQYF
TRBJ2-3 | NA | TRBV29-1 | NA | TGCAGCGTTGAGGGCCCCCTCTCAAATACGCAGTATTTT | CSVEGPLSNTQYF
TRBJ2-7 | few | TRBV3-1 | TRBD1 | TGTGCCAGCAGCCAAGATCGGACCGGGACAGGGGGCTCCTACGAGCAGTACTTC | CASSQDRTGTGGSYEQYF
TRBJ2-5 | many | TRBV7-2 | TRBD2 | TGTGCCAGCAGCTTAGGACTAGCGGGAGAGACCCAGTACTTC | CASSLGLAGETQYF
TRBJ2-5 | many | TRBV20-1 | TRBD2 | TGCAGTGCCTGGGGTGGGGGGGGTCTTTATATAGAGACCCAGTACTTC | CSAWGGGGLYIETQYF
TRBJ2-3 | NA | TRBV4-3 | NA | TGCGCCAGCAGCCAAGACGGATTTGCGGGGCCGGGAGATACGCAGTATTTT | CASSQDGFAGPGDTQYF
TRBJ1-5 | NA | TRBV12-3/TRBV12-4 | TRBD1 | TGTGCCAGCAGTTTACGTTACGGGACAGGGCCTCAGCCCCAGCATTTT | CASSLRYGTGPQPQHF
TRBJ2-7 | many | TRBV27 | TRBD2 | TGTGCCAGCAGGGAGACGGGGGGCGAGCAGTACTTC | CASRETGGEQYF
TRBJ2-3 | few | TRBV13 | NA | TGTGCCAGCAGCTTTTCCCCCGGGACAACAGATACGCAGTATTTT | CASSFSPGTTDTQYF
TRBJ2-5 | many | TRBV7-9 | TRBD2 | TGTGCCAGCAGCCAACGACTAGCAATTCAAGAGACCCAGTACTTC | CASSQRLAIQETQYF
TRBJ2-4 | many | TRBV5-1 | NA | TGCGCCAGCAGCTTGTTGGGGGCCAAAAACATTCAGTACTTC | CASSLLGAKNIQYF
TRBJ1-3 | NA | TRBV7-2 | NA | TGTGCCAGCAGCCCCCAACCTGGGGGTGGAAACACCATATATTTT | CASSPQPGGGNTIYF
TRBJ2-4 | NA | TRBV20-1 | TRBD2 | TGCAGTGCTAGGCGGGGGGCACCCAAAAACATTCAGTACTTC | CSARRGAPKNIQYF
TRBJ1-5 | many | TRBV4-2 | TRBD1 | TGTGCCAGCAGCCCTGGGACAGGGCTTAATCAGCCCCAGCATTTT | CASSPGTGLNQPQHF
TRBJ1-5 | many | TRBV6-5 | NA | TGTGCCAGCAGTTACGCCAGGGGCAATCAGCCCCAGCATTTT | CASSYARGNQPQHF
TRBJ1-5 | many | TRBV20-1 | TRBD1 | TGCAGTGCGGACAGGGGGGCTGGCCAGCCCCAGCATTTT | CSADRGAGQPQHF
TRBJ2-3 | many | TRBV6-5 | NA | TGTGCCAGCAGTTACTCCGGCGGGCTGGGCACAGATACGCAGTATTTT | CASSYSGGLGTDTQYF
TRBJ2-7 | NA | TRBV10-3 | TRBD2 | TGTGCCATCAGTGAGCTAGCGGGGGCCTACGAGCAGTACTTC | CAISELAGAYEQYF
TRBJ1-2 | many | TRBV5-1 | NA | TGCGCCAGCAGCTTGGAGGGGCATGGCTACACCTTC | CASSLEGHGYTF
TRBJ2-3 | many | TRBV3-1 | TRBD2 | TGTGCCAGCAGCCGCGGGACTAGCCTAAGCACAGATACGCAGTATTTT | CASSRGTSLSTDTQYF
TRBJ2-1 | many | TRBV3-1 | NA | TGTGCCAGCAGCCAAGCTAGCTACAATGAGCAGTTCTTC | CASSQASYNEQFF
TRBJ1-2 | NA | TRBV7-9 | NA | TGTGCCAGCAGCCCCGGGTCGGCAAATTATGGCTACACCTTC | CASSPGSANYGYTF
TRBJ2-7 | NA | TRBV4-1 | TRBD1 | TGCGCCAGCAGCCGAAGGCAAGCGGCAGGACAGGACAACTCCTACGAGCAGTACTTC | CASSRRQAAGQDNSYEQYF
TRBJ2-5 | few | TRBV9 | NA | TGTGCCAGCAGCTTGGGAAGGGGGGAGGAGACCCAGTACTTC | CASSLGRGEETQYF
TRBJ2-3 | many | TRBV29-1 | TRBD2 | TGCAGCGTTGTAAGGCTAGCGGGAGGCTCTAGCACAGATACGCAGTATTTT | CSVVRLAGGSSTDTQYF
TRBJ2-1 | NA | TRBV5-5 | NA | TGTGCCAGCAGCTTGCGGACAAGCTACAATGAGCAGTTCTTC | CASSLRTSYNEQFF
TRBJ2-1 | few | TRBV12-3/TRBV12-4 | TRBD2 | TGTGCCAGCACTAGATATGGGACTAGCGGGTTGGATGAGCAGTTCTTC | CASTRYGTSGLDEQFF
TRBJ2-3 | many | TRBV5-5 | NA | TGTGCCAGCAGCCCCCCCTTAACAGATACGCAGTATTTT | CASSPPLTDTQYF
TRBJ2-7 | NA | TRBV18 | TRBD2 | TGTGCCAGCTCCCTGAGTGGGACTAACTACGAGCAGTACTTC | CASSLSGTNYEQYF
TRBJ2-2 | NA | TRBV20-1 | NA | TGCAGTGCTAGAGATATAACCGGGGAGCTGTTTTTT | CSARDITGELFF
TRBJ2-2 | NA | TRBV2 | NA | TGTGCCAGCAGGCTACAGGGAACCACCGGGGAGCTGTTTTTT | CASRLQGTTGELFF
TRBJ2-2 | NA | TRBV5-5 | TRBD1 | TGTGCCAGCAGCTTGTTCGGGACAGAGAACACCGGGGAGCTGTTTTTT | CASSLFGTENTGELFF
TRBJ1-4 | NA | TRBV7-9 | TRBD1 | TGTGCCAGCAGCGCACAGGGGGCCAATGAAAAACTGTTTTTT | CASSAQGANEKLFF
TRBJ2-7 | NA | TRBV11-2 | NA | TGTGCCAGCAGCTTAGATCTCTCCGCCCAAGGCTACGAGCAGTACTTC | CASSLDLSAQGYEQYF
TRBJ1-5 | many | TRBV13 | NA | TGTGCCAGCAGCTTAGGCCGAAGGTTGAGGCCCCAGCATTTT | CASSLGRRLRPQHF
TRBJ1-1 | NA | TRBV19 | NA | TGTGCCAGTAGTATCGTAAAACCGGGGAACACTGAAGCTTTCTTT | CASSIVKPGNTEAFF
TRBJ1-6 | NA | TRBV7-8 | TRBD1 | TGTGCCAGCAGCTTAATCTTCTACGGGACAGACCCTTCACCCCTCCACTTT | CASSLIFYGTDPSPLHF